This T cell receptor beta chain was captured by sequencing in a study of beta chain features in type 1 diabetes. Study as a whole: Comparable age, gender and cell yields were observed in patients relative to healthy donors.

Concerning this clone: What it binds is not known.

Study-wide findings and caveats: Among all four CD4+ subsets, Type 1 diabetes patients had TCRB CDR3s that were moderately but significantly shorter.

Reverse transcription of all isolated RNA meant that expressed TCRB transcripts were sequenced. Sequencing was performed with immunoSEQ multiplex PCR; in TCRdb, only in-frame clones are kept and a portion is missing. The table shows hundreds of thousands of clones, with roughly an eighth occurring only once. In all sorted populations, purity surpassed 95%. The clonotype originates from a man aged 18 to 29 with type 1 diabetes. Sequenced sample: naive CD4+ T cells from blood.

CDR3 sequence: CASRIRLQETQYF. The CDR3 DNA reads TGCGCCAGCAGGATAAGACTTCAAGAGACCCAGTACTTC. The gene calls are TRBV5-1 and TRBJ2-5; D gene ambiguous. V lost 5 bases to trimming and J lost 2 bases, with 10 bases between them. The CDR3 spans 13 residues. Germline lookup yields CDR1 SGHRS and CDR2 YFSETQ. Full variable domain (rest looked up from reference TRBV5-1 and TRBJ2-5): KAGVTQTPRYLIKTRGQQVTLSCSPISGHRSVSWYQQTPGQGLQFLFEYFSETQRNKGNFPGRFSGRQFSNSRSEMNVSTLELGDSALYLCASRIRLQETQYFGPGTRLLVL.